The clone carrying this TCR beta chain was detected only once. These data belong to a study of CD8 T cells in Susac syndrome. Study as a whole: Clinically active disease was present in six of the sequenced Susac syndrome patients. Roughly eight of these patients were in remission.

cDNA came from about 0.5 to 1 ug RNA primed by random hexamers. TCR beta CDR3 was amplified by immunoSEQ multiplex PCR. This amplification extended across 54 Vbeta and 13 Jbeta segments. From the immunoSEQ multiplex PCR reads, TCRdb called clonotypes with MiXCR, one entry per CDR3 protein. The sample consists of over 150,000 distinct CDR3 sequences, around 94% of them appearing once. The germline CDR1 and CDR2 sequences are SGHRS and YFSETQ. V lost 4 bases, J lost 6 bases, and 20 bases lay in between. This CDR3 comprises 16 residues. The chain carries TRBV5-1 and TRBJ2-1; tentatively, D is TRBD2 (7 bases). Source material: CD4+ T cells from PBMCs. This TCR came from a human donor with Susac syndrome. The CDR3 DNA reads TGCGCCAGCAGCATCGGAGGGGGTAGCGGGTTCAATGAGCAGTTCTTC. Its translation is CASSIGGGSGFNEQFF.